This TCR beta chain was documented in a study of CD8 T cells in Susac syndrome. The RNA input was about 0.5 to 1 ug, and it was reverse transcribed with random hexamers. Amplification of TCR beta CDR3 across 54 Vbeta and 13 Jbeta was performed with immunoSEQ multiplex PCR. TCRdb called the immunoSEQ multiplex PCR reads again in MiXCR, with one record for every CDR3 protein. In the table there are more than 95,000 distinct CDR3 sequences, about 95% of which are singletons. CDR1 is MNHEY and CDR2 is SMNVEV in the germline V gene (reference sequence). The CDR3 length is 15 residues. The J segment lost 2 bases and the V segment lost 5 bases, leaving 2 bases of the junction unmatched.

This chain connects TRBV27 to TRBJ2-6; the match to TRBD1 covers 8 bases. The TCR originated in a human donor with Susac syndrome. Material: CD8+ T cells from PBMCs. This CDR3 reads CASSVDRAGANVLTF. Written as DNA, the CDR3 is TGTGCCAGCAGTGTGGACAGGGCTGGGGCCAACGTCCTGACTTTC.